Described below is a single TCR beta chain sequence and its context. Its specificity is not known. The germline V and J ends were trimmed by 2 bases and 4 bases, with 15 bases remaining between them. The CDR3 totals 16 residues. Germline V lookup: CDR1 LNHDA, CDR2 SQIVND (reference sequence). This sample was included in a study of identifying expanded T cells in peripheral blood. General observations from the study: Technical replicates showed 0.9 to 1.5 changed clones; two weeks approximately 16; four weeks 19.

Here immunoSEQ multiplex PCR was the method, and the copy in TCRdb shows in-frame clones only, minus some. The sample lists around 130,000 clones; 80% to 90% were seen once. During the collection period, no donor immune events like infections were recorded. The TCR originated in a person between 18 and 75 years old in good health. The sample consisted of blood. The V and J genes are TRBV19 and TRBJ2-1, with TRBD2 as a possible D gene (5 bases). CDR3 residues: CASSISRGPTYNEQFF. As DNA, the CDR3 is TGTGCCAGTAGTATAAGCCGGGGTCCTACTTACAATGAGCAGTTCTTC.